The following is a T cell receptor beta chain sequence with its context. The entry originates in a study of blood T cell repertoires in COVID-19. The CDR3 is made up of 13 amino acids. V gave up 7 bases and J gave up 5 bases, with 13 bases separating them. In the original analysis: Amplification of reference gene primers was used by the study to estimate nucleated cell counts. Sequencing used immunoSEQ multiplex PCR; TCRdb keeps in-frame clones, though not all of them. Clonal size and the V and J genes are those of that table, whereas D and trimming came from the DNA. Of about 210,000 clones listed, just under 85% are singletons.

Sequencing was done on a sample of peripheral blood. The clonotype was recovered from a woman aged 50 to 60 with active or convalescent COVID-19. The rearrangement links TRBV12-3 or TRBV12-4 to TRBJ2-3, with D possibly matching TRBD2 (5 bases). The CDR3 DNA is TGTGCCAGCACCCTACCCCGGGGAGATACGCAGTATTTT. The encoded protein is CASTLPRGDTQYF.